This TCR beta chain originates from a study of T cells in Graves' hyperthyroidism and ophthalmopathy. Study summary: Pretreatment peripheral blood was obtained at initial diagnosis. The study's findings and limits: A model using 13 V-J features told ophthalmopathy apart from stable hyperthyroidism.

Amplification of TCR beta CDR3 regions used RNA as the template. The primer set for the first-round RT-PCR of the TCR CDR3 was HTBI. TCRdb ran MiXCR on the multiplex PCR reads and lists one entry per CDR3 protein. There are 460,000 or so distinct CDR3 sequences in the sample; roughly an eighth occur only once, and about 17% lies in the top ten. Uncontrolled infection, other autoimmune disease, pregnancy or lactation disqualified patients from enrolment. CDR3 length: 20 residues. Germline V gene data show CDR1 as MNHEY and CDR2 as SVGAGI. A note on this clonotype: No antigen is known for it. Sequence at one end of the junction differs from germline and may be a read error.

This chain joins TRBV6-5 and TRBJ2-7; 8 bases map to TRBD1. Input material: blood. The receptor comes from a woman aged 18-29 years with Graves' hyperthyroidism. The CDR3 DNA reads TGTGCCAGCGGTTACTCAGGGGGCGGGTCAGTATCCCTAAAATCCTACGAGCAGTACTTC. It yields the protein CASGYSGGGSVSLKSYEQYF.